This T cell receptor beta chain was retrieved from a study of blood T cell repertoires in COVID-19. Turning to the study itself: Specimens from acute and convalescent COVID-19 originated in the United States, Italy and Spain. PBMCs, B-cell-depleted T cells, or T cells were the source of the cDNA or gDNA that made up the material.

In the authors' workflow: Researchers report that nucleated cell counts were estimated from reference gene primer amplification. Sequencing used immunoSEQ multiplex PCR; TCRdb keeps in-frame clones, though not all of them. D and trimming come from the DNA, and the V and J calls and clone size come from that table. The sample shows about 300,000 clones, around 88% of them seen only once. The CDR3 loop spans 15 amino acids. Per the germline V gene, CDR1 is MDHEN and CDR2 is SYDVKM. The junction had 2 bases not matched to a gene; V was cut back by 1 base and J by 5 bases. The clonotype originates from a woman between 45 and 60 years old with acute or convalescent COVID-19. V is TRBV28 and J is TRBJ2-1, with 10 positions matching TRBD2. Input material: peripheral blood. This CDR3 is CASSLSGLADNEQFF. The CDR3, as DNA: TGTGCCAGCAGTTTATCCGGACTAGCGGACAATGAGCAGTTCTTC.